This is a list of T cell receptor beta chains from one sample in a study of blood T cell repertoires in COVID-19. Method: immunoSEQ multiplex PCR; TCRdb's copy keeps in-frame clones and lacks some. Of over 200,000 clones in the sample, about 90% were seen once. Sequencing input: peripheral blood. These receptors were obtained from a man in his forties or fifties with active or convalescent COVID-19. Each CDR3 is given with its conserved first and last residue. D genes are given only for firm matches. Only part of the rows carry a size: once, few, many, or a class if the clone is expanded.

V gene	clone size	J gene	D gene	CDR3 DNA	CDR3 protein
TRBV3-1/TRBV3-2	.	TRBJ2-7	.	TGTGCCAGCAGCCTCCTGTTAAGCACAGGGTGGAACGAGCAGTACTTC	CASSLLLSTGWNEQYF
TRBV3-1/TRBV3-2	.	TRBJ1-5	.	TGTGCCAGCAGCCGGGCAGGGAGCAATCAGCCCCAGCATTTT	CASSRAGSNQPQHF
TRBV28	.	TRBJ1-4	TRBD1	TGTGCCAGCAGCTTAGGGACAGGGGCTTTTAATGAAAAACTGTTTTTT	CASSLGTGAFNEKLFF
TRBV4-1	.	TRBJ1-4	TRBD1	TGCGCCAGCAGCTCCAATCGACAGGGTGCAGGGGAAAAACTGTTTTTT	CASSSNRQGAGEKLFF
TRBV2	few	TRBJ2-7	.	TGTGCCAGCAGTCCTCAGGTCTACGAGCAGTACTTC	CASSPQVYEQYF
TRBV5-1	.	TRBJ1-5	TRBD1	TGCGCCAGCAGCCCGGTGACAGGGGGCGCGGGGCAGCCCCAGCATTTT	CASSPVTGGAGQPQHF
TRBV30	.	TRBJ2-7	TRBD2	TGTGCCTGGAAGTCTACTAGCGGCTCCTACGAGCAGTACTTC	CAWKSTSGSYEQYF
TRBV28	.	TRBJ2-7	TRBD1	TGTGCCAGCAGTTTAAGGGGGCGCAGGTCCTACGAGCAGTACTTC	CASSLRGRRSYEQYF
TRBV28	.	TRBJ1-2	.	TGTGCCAGCAGTTTTGGCGGTGACGTTAACTATGGCTACACCTTC	CASSFGGDVNYGYTF
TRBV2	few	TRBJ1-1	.	TGTGCCAGCAGTGATCTGGGGGGAATCGCCACTGAAGCTTTCTTT	CASSDLGGIATEAFF
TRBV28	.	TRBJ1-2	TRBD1	TGTGCCAGCGGTTCGTGGACAGGGAGTTATGGCTACACCTTC	CASGSWTGSYGYTF
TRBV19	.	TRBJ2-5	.	TGTGCCAGCTCGGTGGGACTTGAAGAGACCCAGTACTTC	CASSVGLEETQYF
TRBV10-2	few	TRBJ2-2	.	TGCGCCAGCAGTGTTGGAGGTGGCAGGGGGAACACCGGGGAGCTGTTTTTT	CASSVGGGRGNTGELFF
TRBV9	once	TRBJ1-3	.	TGTGCCAGCAGCGCGGACGGGGGTGTAGGAAACACCATATATTTT	CASSADGGVGNTIYF
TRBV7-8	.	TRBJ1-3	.	TGTGCCAGCAGCCGACGAGCAGGAAACACCATATATTTT	CASSRRAGNTIYF
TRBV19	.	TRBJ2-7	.	TGTGCCAGTAGTATGTCCGGCGGTTCCTACGAGCAGTACTTC	CASSMSGGSYEQYF
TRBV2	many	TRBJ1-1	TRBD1	TGTGCCAGCCTGGTAGGGGGCAGGGACACTGAAGCTTTCTTT	CASLVGGRDTEAFF
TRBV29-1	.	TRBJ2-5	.	TGCAGCGTTGAGGTGGGGCAGAAAGAGACCCAGTACTTC	CSVEVGQKETQYF
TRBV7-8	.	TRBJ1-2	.	TGTGCCAGCAGCCCCCTGGGAGGAGGGGCCCCTTACGGCTACACCTTC	CASSPLGGGAPYGYTF
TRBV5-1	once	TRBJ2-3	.	TGCGCCAGCAGCGCAGTTTTAGATACGCAGTATTTT	CASSAVLDTQYF
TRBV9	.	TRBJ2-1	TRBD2	TGTGCCAGCAGCGCTCCGCGGGGGTACAATGAGCAGTTCTTC	CASSAPRGYNEQFF
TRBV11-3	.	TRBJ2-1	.	TGTGCCAGCAGCCCAACCACGGGTCCCTACAATGAGCAGTTCTTC	CASSPTTGPYNEQFF
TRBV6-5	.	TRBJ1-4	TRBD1	TGTGCCAGCAGTTACTCCGGGACAGGGGGCAGAAAACTGTTTTTT	CASSYSGTGGRKLFF
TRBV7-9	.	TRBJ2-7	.	TGTGCCAGCAGCTCAAGTCTATACGAGCAGTACTTC	CASSSSLYEQYF
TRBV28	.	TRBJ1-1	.	TGTGCCAGCAGTTTGGAGCTGAACACTGAAGCTTTCTTT	CASSLELNTEAFF
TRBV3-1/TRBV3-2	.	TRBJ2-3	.	TGTGCCAGCAGCCTCCGGCGGGGCACAGATACGCAGTATTTT	CASSLRRGTDTQYF
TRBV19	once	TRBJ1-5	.	TGTGCCAGCGGGGGTCTCGGCCACCATCAGCCCCAGCATTTT	CASGGLGHHQPQHF
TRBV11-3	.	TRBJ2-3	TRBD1	TGTGCCAGCAGCTTAGATCAGACAGGGACAAACACAGATACGCAGTATTTT	CASSLDQTGTNTDTQYF
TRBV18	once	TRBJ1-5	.	TGTGCCAGCTCACCACCCCCAGGGGCCAATCAGCCCCAGCATTTT	CASSPPPGANQPQHF
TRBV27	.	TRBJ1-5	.	TGTGCCAGCAGTTTCGGACAGCATCAAAATCAGCCCCAGCATTTT	CASSFGQHQNQPQHF
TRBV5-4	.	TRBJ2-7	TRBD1	TGTGCCAGCAGCCCGGGACAGGGGGCCGCCTACGAGCAGTACTTC	CASSPGQGAAYEQYF
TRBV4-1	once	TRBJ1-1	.	TGCGCCAGCAGCTCTTTCGGCGAGGGATACACTGAAGCTTTCTTT	CASSSFGEGYTEAFF
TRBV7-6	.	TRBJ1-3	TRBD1	TGTGCCAGCAGCTTAGTGGGGACAGGGGGCGGAAACACCATATATTTT	CASSLVGTGGGNTIYF
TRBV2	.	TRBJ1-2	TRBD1	TGTGCCAGCACAGACCCGGACAGGGGAAGGGGGAACTATGGCTACACCTTC	CASTDPDRGRGNYGYTF
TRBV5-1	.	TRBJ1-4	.	TGCGCCAGCAGCTTGGCCAATAGGGGGGAAAAACTGTTTTTT	CASSLANRGEKLFF
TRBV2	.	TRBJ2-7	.	TGTGCCAGCAGTGATCCCCCTGGGGCACGCTACGAGCAGTACTTC	CASSDPPGARYEQYF
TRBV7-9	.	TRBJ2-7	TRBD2	TGTGCCAGCAGCCCCCGACTAGCGGGAGCTCACGAGCAGTACTTC	CASSPRLAGAHEQYF
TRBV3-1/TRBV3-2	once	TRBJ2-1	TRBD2	TGTGCCAGCAGCCAAGACCCTAGCGGGGGGAGCCCCTACAATGAGCAGTTCTTC	CASSQDPSGGSPYNEQFF
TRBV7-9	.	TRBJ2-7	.	TGTGCCAGCAGCTCACTGACAGAGACCTACGAGCAGTACTTC	CASSSLTETYEQYF
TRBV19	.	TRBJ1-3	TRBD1	TGTGCCAGTGGAAGGGGGCCTGGAAACACCATATATTTT	CASGRGPGNTIYF
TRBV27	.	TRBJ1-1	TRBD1	TGTGCCAGCAGTCCCCGGACAGGAGGAGCTTTCTTT	CASSPRTGGAFF
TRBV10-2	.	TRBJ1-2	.	TGCGCCAGCAGTCTCACCCCCAACAGGGCTTCAGGTGGCTACACCTTC	CASSLTPNRASGGYTF
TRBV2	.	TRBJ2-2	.	TGTGCCAGCACCAACGGGGAGGCCCCGATTTTGAACACCGGGGAGCTGTTTTTT	CASTNGEAPILNTGELFF
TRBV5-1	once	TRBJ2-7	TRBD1	TGCGCCAGCAGCTTAAAGACAGGGGAGCAGGACGAGCAGTACTTC	CASSLKTGEQDEQYF
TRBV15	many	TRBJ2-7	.	TGTGCCACCAGCAGAGATGGGCAGGGCTCCTACGAGCAGTACTTC	CATSRDGQGSYEQYF
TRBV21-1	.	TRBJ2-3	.	TGTGCCAGCAGCAAATTACGATCAGGCAATACGCAGTATTTT	CASSKLRSGNTQYF
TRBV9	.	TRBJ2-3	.	TGTGCCAGCAGCGTAGCGGCAGGGTCGACAGATACGCAGTATTTT	CASSVAAGSTDTQYF
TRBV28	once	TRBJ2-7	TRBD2	TGTGCCAGCAGTGATGCTAGCGGGGCGGCTGTGGAGCAGTACTTC	CASSDASGAAVEQYF
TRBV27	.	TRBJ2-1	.	TGTGCCAGCAGTTTATCAGGCAGGGAAGGTGAGCAGTTCTTC	CASSLSGREGEQFF
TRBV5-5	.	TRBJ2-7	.	TGTGCCAGCAGCTTGGGGTTAGGGGACTACGAGCAGTACTTC	CASSLGLGDYEQYF
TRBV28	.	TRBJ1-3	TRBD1	TGTGCCAGCCTTACTCGGGACAGGGGACCGATCGGAAACACCATATATTTT	CASLTRDRGPIGNTIYF
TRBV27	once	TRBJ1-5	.	TGTGCCAGCAGCACTACCCCGACAGAAAATCAGCCCCAGCATTTT	CASSTTPTENQPQHF
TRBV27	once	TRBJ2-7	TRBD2	TGTGCCAGCAGTTTAGGGACTAGCAGCTACGAGCAGTACTTC	CASSLGTSSYEQYF
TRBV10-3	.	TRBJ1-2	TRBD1	TGTGCCATCACAGCCGACAGGGAAGGACCTAACTATGGCTACACCTTC	CAITADREGPNYGYTF
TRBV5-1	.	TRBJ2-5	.	TGCGCCAGCAGCTTGATCTATTCACAGGGAGAGACCCAGTACTTC	CASSLIYSQGETQYF